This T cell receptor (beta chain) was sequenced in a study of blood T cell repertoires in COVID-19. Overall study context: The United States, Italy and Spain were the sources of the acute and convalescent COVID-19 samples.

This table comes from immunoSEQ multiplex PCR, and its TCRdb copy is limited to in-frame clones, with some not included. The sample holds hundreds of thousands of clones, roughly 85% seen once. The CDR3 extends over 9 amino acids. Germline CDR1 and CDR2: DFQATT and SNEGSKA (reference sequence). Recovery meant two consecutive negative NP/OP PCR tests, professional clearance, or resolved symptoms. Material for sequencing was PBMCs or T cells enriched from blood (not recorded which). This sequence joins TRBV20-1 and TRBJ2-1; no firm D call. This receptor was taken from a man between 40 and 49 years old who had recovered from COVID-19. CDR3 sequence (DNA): TGCAGCGCAGACAATGAGCAGTTCTTC. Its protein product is CSADNEQFF.